This TCR beta chain was sequenced in a study of T-cell memory formation after mild COVID-19. Study results and limitations: Later expanders leaned toward CD4+, whereas clones contracting from day 15 to 85 were balanced CD4/CD8.

In the case of this clonotype: Its antigen is unidentified.

TCRdb processed the 5' RACE reads anew with MiXCR; each CDR3 protein has one entry. The sample lists about 400,000 distinct CDR3 sequences, around 22% seen once, with around 13% in the top ten. The CDR3 extends over 16 amino acids. Trimming took off 5 bases at V and 6 bases at J, with 17 bases between the two ends. Germline V lookup: CDR1 MNHEY, CDR2 SMNVEV (reference sequence). Sequenced material: PBMCs or a T cell subset sorted from them (not recorded which). This clonotype originated in an adult woman who had mild COVID-19 (a few samples of this study predate the infection). Cell type and time point are not known. This chain connects TRBV27 to TRBJ1-6; no reliable D call. CDR3 coding DNA: TGTGCCAGCAGTCCTTTCCGGGAGGCCATTAATTCACCCCTCCACTTT. This translates into CASSPFREAINSPLHF.